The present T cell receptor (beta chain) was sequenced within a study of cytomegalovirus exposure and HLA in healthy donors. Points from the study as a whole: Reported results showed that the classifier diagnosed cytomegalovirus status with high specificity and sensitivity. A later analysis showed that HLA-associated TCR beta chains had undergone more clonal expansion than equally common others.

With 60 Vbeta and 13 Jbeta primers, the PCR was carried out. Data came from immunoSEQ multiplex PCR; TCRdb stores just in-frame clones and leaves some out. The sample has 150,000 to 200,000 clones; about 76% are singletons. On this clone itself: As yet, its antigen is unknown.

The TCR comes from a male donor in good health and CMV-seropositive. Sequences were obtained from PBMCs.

The CDR3 nucleotides read TGTGCCAGCAGCCGGGGTTCGGGGTCAAACTATGGCTACACCTTC. This encodes CASSRGSGSNYGYTF. The chain links TRBV9 to TRBJ1-2; D uncertain. Germline CDR1 SGDLS, CDR2 YYNGEE. V was shortened by 4 bases and J by 2 bases, with 15 bases between the two germline ends. The CDR3 covers 15 residues.